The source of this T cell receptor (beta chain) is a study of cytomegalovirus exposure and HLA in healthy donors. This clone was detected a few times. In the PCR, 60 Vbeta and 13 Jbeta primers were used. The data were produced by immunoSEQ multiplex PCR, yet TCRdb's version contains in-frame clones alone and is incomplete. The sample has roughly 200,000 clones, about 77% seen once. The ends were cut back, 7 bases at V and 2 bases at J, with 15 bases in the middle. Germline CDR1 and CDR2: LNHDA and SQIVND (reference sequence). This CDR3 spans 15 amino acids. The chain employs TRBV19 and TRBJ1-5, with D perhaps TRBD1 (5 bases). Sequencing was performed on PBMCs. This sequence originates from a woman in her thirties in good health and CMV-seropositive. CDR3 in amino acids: CASNFLQGGNQPQHF. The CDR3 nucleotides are TGTGCCAGTAATTTCCTCCAAGGGGGCAATCAGCCCCAGCATTTT.